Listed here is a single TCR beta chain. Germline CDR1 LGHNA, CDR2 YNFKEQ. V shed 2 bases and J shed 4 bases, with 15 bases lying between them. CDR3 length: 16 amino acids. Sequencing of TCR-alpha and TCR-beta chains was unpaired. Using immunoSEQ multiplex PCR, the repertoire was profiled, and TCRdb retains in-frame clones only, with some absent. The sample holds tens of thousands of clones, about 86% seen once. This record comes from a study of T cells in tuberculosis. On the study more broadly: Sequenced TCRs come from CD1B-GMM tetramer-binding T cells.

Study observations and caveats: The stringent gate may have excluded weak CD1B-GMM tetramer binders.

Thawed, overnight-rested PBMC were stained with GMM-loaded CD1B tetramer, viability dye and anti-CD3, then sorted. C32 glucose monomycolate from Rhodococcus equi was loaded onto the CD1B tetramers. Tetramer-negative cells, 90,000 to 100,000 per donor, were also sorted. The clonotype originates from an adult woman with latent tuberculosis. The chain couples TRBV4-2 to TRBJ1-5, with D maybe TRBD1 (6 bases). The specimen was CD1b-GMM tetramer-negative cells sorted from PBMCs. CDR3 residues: CASSQLGRGVNQPQHF. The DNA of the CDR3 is TGTGCCAGCAGCCAATTAGGGAGGGGGGTGAATCAGCCCCAGCATTTT.